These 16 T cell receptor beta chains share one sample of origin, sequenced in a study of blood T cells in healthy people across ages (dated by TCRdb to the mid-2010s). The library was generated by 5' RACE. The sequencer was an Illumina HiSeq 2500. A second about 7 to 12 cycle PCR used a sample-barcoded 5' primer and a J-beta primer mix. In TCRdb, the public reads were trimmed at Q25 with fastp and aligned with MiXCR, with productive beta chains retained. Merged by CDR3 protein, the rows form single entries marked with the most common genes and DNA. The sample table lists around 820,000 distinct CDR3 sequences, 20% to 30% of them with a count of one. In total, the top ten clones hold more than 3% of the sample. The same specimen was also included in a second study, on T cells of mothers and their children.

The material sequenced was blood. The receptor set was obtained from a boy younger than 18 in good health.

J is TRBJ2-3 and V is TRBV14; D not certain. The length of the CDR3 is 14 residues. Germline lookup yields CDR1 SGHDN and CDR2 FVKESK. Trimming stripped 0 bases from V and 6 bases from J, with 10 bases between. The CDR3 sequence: CASSQDLVPDTQYF. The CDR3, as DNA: TGTGCCAGCAGCCAAGATTTGGTCCCCGATACGCAGTATTTT. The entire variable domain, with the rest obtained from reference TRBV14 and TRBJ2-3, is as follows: EAGVTQFPSHSVIEKGQTVTLRCDPISGHDNLYWYRRVMGKEIKFLLHFVKESKQDESGMPNNRFLAERTGGTYSTLKVQPAELEDSGVYFCASSQDLVPDTQYFGPGTRLTVL.

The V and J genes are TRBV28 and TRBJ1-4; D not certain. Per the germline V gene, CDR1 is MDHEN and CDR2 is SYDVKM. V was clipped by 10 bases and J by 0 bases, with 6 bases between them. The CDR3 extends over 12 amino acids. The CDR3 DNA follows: TGTGCCACGGGGACAACTAATGAAAAACTGTTTTTT. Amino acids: CATGTTNEKLFF.

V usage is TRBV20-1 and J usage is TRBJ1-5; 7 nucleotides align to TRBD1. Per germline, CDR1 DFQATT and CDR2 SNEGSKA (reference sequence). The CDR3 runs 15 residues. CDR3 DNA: TGCATTGCCTCCTCGACAGGGAAGAGCAATCAGCCCCAGCATTTT. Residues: CIASSTGKSNQPQHF.

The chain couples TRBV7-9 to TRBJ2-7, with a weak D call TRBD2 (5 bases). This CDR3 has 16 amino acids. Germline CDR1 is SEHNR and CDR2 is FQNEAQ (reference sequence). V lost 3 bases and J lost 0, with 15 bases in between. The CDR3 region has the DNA TGTGCCAGCAGCTTCGGGATGGGTACTAGCTCCTACGAGCAGTACTTC. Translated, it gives CASSFGMGTSSYEQYF.

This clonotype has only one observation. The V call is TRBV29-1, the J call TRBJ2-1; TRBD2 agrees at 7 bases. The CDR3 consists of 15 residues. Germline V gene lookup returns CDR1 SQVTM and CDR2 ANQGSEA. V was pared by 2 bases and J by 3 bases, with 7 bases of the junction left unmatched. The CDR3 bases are TGCAGCGTTGAAATGCGCGGGGGTTTCTACAATGAGCAGTTCTTC. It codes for CSVEMRGGFYNEQFF.

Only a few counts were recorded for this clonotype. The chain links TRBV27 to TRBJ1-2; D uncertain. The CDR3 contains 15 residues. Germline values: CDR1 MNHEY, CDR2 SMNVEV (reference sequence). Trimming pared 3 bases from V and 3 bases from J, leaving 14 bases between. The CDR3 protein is CASSLFPEPYYGYTF. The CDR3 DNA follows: TGTGCCAGCAGTTTGTTCCCGGAGCCCTACTATGGCTACACCTTC.

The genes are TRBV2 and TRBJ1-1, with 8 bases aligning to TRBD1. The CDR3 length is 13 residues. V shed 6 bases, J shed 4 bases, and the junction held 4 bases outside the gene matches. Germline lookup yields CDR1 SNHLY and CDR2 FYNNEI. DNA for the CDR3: TGTGCCAGCAGAGATGACAGGGGCACTGAAGCTTTCTTT. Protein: CASRDDRGTEAFF.

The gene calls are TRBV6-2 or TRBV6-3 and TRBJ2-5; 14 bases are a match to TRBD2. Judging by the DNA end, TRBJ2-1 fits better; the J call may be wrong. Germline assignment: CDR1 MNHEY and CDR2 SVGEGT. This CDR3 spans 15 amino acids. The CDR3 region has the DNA TGTGCCAGCTCCGTCGGACTAGCGGGGGGAGATGAGCAGTTCTTC. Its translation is CASSVGLAGGDEQFF.

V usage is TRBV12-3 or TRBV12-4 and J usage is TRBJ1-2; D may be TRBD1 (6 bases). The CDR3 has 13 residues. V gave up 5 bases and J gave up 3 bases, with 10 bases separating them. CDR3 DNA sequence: TGTGCCAGCAGTGCCCCAGGGGACTATGGCTACACCTTC. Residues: CASSAPGDYGYTF.

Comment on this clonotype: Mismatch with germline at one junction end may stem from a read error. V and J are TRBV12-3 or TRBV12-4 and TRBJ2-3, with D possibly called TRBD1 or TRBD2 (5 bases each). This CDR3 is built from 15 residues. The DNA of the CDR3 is TGTGCCAGCAGTCCCCTAGCCGGACACACAGATACGCGGTATTTT. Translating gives CASSPLAGHTDTRYF.

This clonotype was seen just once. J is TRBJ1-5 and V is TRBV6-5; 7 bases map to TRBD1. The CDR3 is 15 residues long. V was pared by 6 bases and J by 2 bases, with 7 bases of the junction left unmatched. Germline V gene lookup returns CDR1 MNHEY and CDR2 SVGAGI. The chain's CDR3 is CASSGSGTGNQPQHF. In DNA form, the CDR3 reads TGTGCCAGCAGCGGCTCCGGGACAGGCAATCAGCCCCAGCATTTT.

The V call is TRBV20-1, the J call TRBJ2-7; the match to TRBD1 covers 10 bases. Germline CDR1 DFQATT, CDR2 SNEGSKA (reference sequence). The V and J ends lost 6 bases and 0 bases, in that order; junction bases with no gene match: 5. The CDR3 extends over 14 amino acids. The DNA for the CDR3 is TGCAGTGCAGATGACAGGGGGCTCTCCTACGAGCAGTACTTC. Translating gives CSADDRGLSYEQYF.

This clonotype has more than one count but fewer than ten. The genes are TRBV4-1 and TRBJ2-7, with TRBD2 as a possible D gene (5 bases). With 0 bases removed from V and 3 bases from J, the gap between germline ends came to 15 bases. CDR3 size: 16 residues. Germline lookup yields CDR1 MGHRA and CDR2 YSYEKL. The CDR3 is CASSQEDYLGLYEQYF. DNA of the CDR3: TGCGCCAGCAGCCAAGAAGACTACCTAGGTCTCTACGAGCAGTACTTC.

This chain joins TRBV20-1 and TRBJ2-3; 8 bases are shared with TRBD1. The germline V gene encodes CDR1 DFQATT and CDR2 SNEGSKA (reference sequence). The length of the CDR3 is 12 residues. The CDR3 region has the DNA TGCGGGTTCAGGGGGCAGGCAGATACGCAGTATTTT. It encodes CGFRGQADTQYF.

The CDR3 loop is CASSESETLKTEQFF. As DNA, the CDR3 is TGTGCCAGCAGTGAATCCGAAACACTAAAAACTGAGCAGTTCTTC. This chain joins TRBV25-1 and TRBJ2-1; D not resolved. Trimming cost V 1 base and J 9 bases, with 16 bases left between them. The CDR3 has 15 residues. Germline V gives CDR1 MGHDK, CDR2 SYGVNS.

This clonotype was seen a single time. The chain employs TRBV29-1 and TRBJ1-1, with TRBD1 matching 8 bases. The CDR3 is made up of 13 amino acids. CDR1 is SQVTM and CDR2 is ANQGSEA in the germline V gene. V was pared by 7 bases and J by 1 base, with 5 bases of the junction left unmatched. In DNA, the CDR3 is TGCAGCGCCAGGACAGGGCGGAACACTGAAGCTTTCTTT. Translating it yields CSARTGRNTEAFF.